This note documents a single T cell receptor beta chain sequence. Its antigen is not identified. Profiled with immunoSEQ multiplex PCR; TCRdb holds only in-frame clones, not every one. The sample holds around 260,000 clones, roughly 88% seen once. These data originate in a study of cytomegalovirus exposure and HLA in healthy donors. Findings and caveats of the study: In vitro experiments confirmed that three CMV-associated chains were specific for CMV antigens. Altogether, 164 TCR beta chains were recorded as cytomegalovirus-associated.

Trimming stripped 3 bases from V and 1 base from J, with 7 bases between. The CDR3 covers 14 residues. Looked up from germline, CDR1 is SEHNR and CDR2 is FQNEAQ (reference sequence). The J gene is TRBJ1-5, the V gene TRBV7-9; D gene uncertain. The receptor's source is a woman aged 30 to 39 in good health and CMV-seronegative. The sample taken for sequencing was PBMCs. As DNA, the CDR3 is TGTGCCAGCAGCTTGGTCGGAAGCAATCAGCCCCAGCATTTT. It translates to CASSLVGSNQPQHF.